These T cell receptor beta chains were read from a single sample in a study of molecular identifiers for immune sequencing clone quantification. TCRdb used MiXCR to reprocess the PCR reads, holding one entry per CDR3 protein. The repertoire holds approximately 500,000 distinct CDR3 sequences, with around 23% as singletons. The sequenced sample consisted of naive CD8+ T cells from blood, with Jurkat cell RNA spiked in. Receptor source: a human donor in good health. Some libraries in this study had Jurkat cell RNA spiked in. Each CDR3 is given with its conserved first and last residue. D genes are given only for firm matches. For some rows the clone size is stated as once, few or many, or as a class when expanded; others skip it.

NA	NA	16	TRBV4-1	TRBJ2-5	TGCGCCAGCAGCCAAGAAGGAGTAGCCTTCCAAGAGACCCAGTACTTC	CASSQEGVAFQETQYF
few	TRBD1	17	TRBV4-2	TRBJ1-4	TGTGCCAGCAGCCAAGATGAGTTACAGGGGGCCTTGGAAAAACTGTTTTTT	CASSQDELQGALEKLFF
few	NA	15	TRBV6-5	TRBJ2-6	TGTGCCAGCAGTTACTCAGGGGCTGGGGCCAACGTCCTGACTTTC	CASSYSGAGANVLTF
NA	NA	15	TRBV4-3	TRBJ2-7	TGCGCCAGCAGCCAAGAGGGTAGGGCCCGTGGCGAGCAGTACTTC	CASSQEGRARGEQYF
few	TRBD2	17	TRBV19	TRBJ2-3	TGTGCCAGTAGTATTGGACTAGCGTACACTAGCACAGATACGCAGTATTTT	CASSIGLAYTSTDTQYF
NA	TRBD1	14	TRBV19	TRBJ2-5	TGTGCCAGTAGTAGAGGGACAGGGAAGGAGACCCAGTACTTC	CASSRGTGKETQYF
NA	NA	19	TRBV19	TRBJ1-4	TGTGCCAGTATGTTTACCTTTGGGGAAGGAAGGGCGACTAATGAAAAACTGTTTTTT	CASMFTFGEGRATNEKLFF
NA	TRBD1	16	TRBV4-3	TRBJ2-3	TGCGCCAGCAGCCCGTCCAGGACAGGGATCACAGATACGCGGTATTTT	CASSPSRTGITDTRYF
NA	NA	17	TRBV7-9	TRBJ2-1	TGTGCCAGCAGCTTAGCGGAGGGGTACAGCTCCTACAATGAGCAGTTCTTC	CASSLAEGYSSYNEQFF
NA	NA	15	TRBV7-9	TRBJ1-2	TGTGCCAGCAGCAGCACGGACTCGTTTGAGGTCGGCTACACCTTC	CASSSTDSFEVGYTF
few	TRBD2	20	TRBV12-3/TRBV12-4	TRBJ2-3	TGTGCCAGCAGTTTTTTCACTAGCGGGGGGGCCCCTTCAGGGGCAGATACGCAGTATTTT	CASSFFTSGGAPSGADTQYF
few	NA	13	TRBV4-2	TRBJ2-7	TGTGCCAGCAGCTTTACCCGGGACTCCGAGCAGTACTTC	CASSFTRDSEQYF
few	NA	13	TRBV7-9	TRBJ2-3	TGTGCCAGCAGCTTTGTGGGGATTGATACGCAGTATTTT	CASSFVGIDTQYF
NA	TRBD1	13	TRBV14	TRBJ2-7	TGTGCCAGCAGCTTTGAACAGGGGTACGAGCAGTACTTC	CASSFEQGYEQYF
few	NA	13	TRBV6-7	TRBJ2-7	TGTGCCAGCAGTACGCGGACAGACTACGAGCAGTACTTC	CASSTRTDYEQYF
many	TRBD2	17	TRBV29-1	TRBJ2-1	TGCAGCGTTGAAGATCGGGGAGCGGGAGGGCCGGGGAATGAGCAGTTCTTC	CSVEDRGAGGPGNEQFF
once	NA	14	TRBV5-6	TRBJ1-2	TGTACCAGCAGCTTGGCCGCGGGCACCCATGGCTACACCTTC	CTSSLAAGTHGYTF
few	NA	14	TRBV6-1	TRBJ2-5	TGTGCCAGCAGTGAATGGAGGGGGCAAGAGACCCAGTACTTC	CASSEWRGQETQYF
many	TRBD2	14	TRBV7-6	TRBJ2-7	TGTGCCAGCACAAGAGGGGGGACTAGCTACGAGCAGTACTTC	CASTRGGTSYEQYF
few	NA	17	TRBV11-2	TRBJ2-3	TGTGCCAGCAGCCCCCTCGTCCCTACCAAACCCCAAGATACGCAGTATTTT	CASSPLVPTKPQDTQYF
NA	NA	16	TRBV7-8	TRBJ2-1	TGTGCCAGCAGCTTAGACTTTCGAGGGGTGAACAATGAGCAGTTCTTC	CASSLDFRGVNNEQFF
NA	NA	16	TRBV6-5	TRBJ2-3	TGTGCCAGCAGTTGGGCCCAGACTCAGTACACAGATACGCAGTATTTT	CASSWAQTQYTDTQYF
few	NA	14	TRBV6-2/TRBV6-3	TRBJ2-3	TGTGCCAGTTCAGGACTCCGTCGCACAGATACGCAGTATTTT	CASSGLRRTDTQYF
once	TRBD1	15	TRBV27	TRBJ1-4	TGTGCCAGCAGCACCGGGACAGCCCCTAATGAAAAACTGTTTTTT	CASSTGTAPNEKLFF
many	TRBD1	14	TRBV5-1	TRBJ2-7	TGCGCCAGCAGCTTGACGGGACAGCCCTCCGAGCAGTACTTC	CASSLTGQPSEQYF
few	NA	11	TRBV19	TRBJ2-7	TGTGCCAGTAAATCCCCCTACGAGCAGTACTTC	CASKSPYEQYF
NA	TRBD1	15	TRBV4-3	TRBJ2-7	TGCGCCAGCAGCCAAGAGAGGGACAGGGTCTACGAGCAGTACTTC	CASSQERDRVYEQYF
NA	NA	15	TRBV2	TRBJ2-7	TGTGCCAGCAGGCCCGGGACAATCGGGTCCTACGAGCAGTACTTC	CASRPGTIGSYEQYF
NA	TRBD1	15	TRBV19	TRBJ2-4	TGTGCCAGTAGTATAGGACAGGGGGCGAATAACATTCAGTACTTC	CASSIGQGANNIQYF
many	TRBD2	17	TRBV7-2	TRBJ2-7	TGTGCCAGCAGCTCGAGCGGGGGGTTCCTAAGCTCCTACGAGCAGTACTTC	CASSSSGGFLSSYEQYF
NA	NA	13	TRBV14	TRBJ2-7	TGTGCCAGCAGCCCCCTGGTGCGGGGCGAGCAGTACTTC	CASSPLVRGEQYF
few	TRBD1	16	TRBV19	TRBJ2-4	TGTGCCAGTAGTATATGGAACAGGGGGTCCAAAAACATTCAGTACTTC	CASSIWNRGSKNIQYF
NA	NA	17	TRBV7-2	TRBJ1-5	TGTGCCAGCAGCTTTGGTCGGAGCAATCATAGCAATCAGCCCCAGCATTTT	CASSFGRSNHSNQPQHF
few	NA	14	TRBV13	TRBJ1-6	TGTGCCAGCAGCGCGACGGGTGATAATTCACCCCTCCACTTT	CASSATGDNSPLHF
many	NA	14	TRBV12-3/TRBV12-4	TRBJ1-2	TGTGCCAGCAGTCTCGACACCGCTAACTATGGCTACACCTTC	CASSLDTANYGYTF
NA	TRBD1	16	TRBV7-8	TRBJ1-2	TGTGCCAGCAGCTTAGCCCACCGGGACAGGGTTTATGGCTACACCTTC	CASSLAHRDRVYGYTF
NA	NA	14	TRBV29-1	TRBJ2-5	TGCAGCGTTGAGACGTGGGGGAGAGCGGAGACCCAGTACTTC	CSVETWGRAETQYF
few	TRBD1	15	TRBV27	TRBJ2-5	TGTGCCAGCAGGGTGGACAGGGCACGCCAAGAGACCCAGTACTTC	CASRVDRARQETQYF
NA	TRBD1	14	TRBV4-1	TRBJ2-4	TGCGCCAGCAGCCAAATCACCTCCGGGACAGGGGCATACTTC	CASSQITSGTGAYF
NA	NA	12	TRBV12-3/TRBV12-4	TRBJ1-2	TGTGCCAGCAGTTTGGGTCATCCCGGCTACACCTTC	CASSLGHPGYTF
NA	TRBD1	16	TRBV10-1	TRBJ2-1	TGCGCCAGCAGTTTCTGCCGGGACAGGGTAAACAATGAGCAGTTCTTC	CASSFCRDRVNNEQFF